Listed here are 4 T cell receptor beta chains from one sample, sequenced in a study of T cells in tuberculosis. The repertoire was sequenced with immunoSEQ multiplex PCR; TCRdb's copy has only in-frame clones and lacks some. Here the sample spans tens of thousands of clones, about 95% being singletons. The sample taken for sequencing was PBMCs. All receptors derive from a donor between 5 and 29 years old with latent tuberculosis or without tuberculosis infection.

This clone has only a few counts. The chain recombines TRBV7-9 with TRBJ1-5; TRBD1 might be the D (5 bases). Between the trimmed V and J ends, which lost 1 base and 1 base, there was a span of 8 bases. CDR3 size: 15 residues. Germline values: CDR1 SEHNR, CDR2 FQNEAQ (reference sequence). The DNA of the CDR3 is TGTGCCAGCAGCTTAGAGGGGATAAGCAATCAGCCCCAGCATTTT. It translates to CASSLEGISNQPQHF.

CDR3 loop: CASSQSTSGITYEQYF. The CDR3 DNA reads as TGTGCCAGCAGCCAATCGACTAGCGGGATCACCTACGAGCAGTACTTC. V gene TRBV5-4 combines with J gene TRBJ2-7, with 11 nucleotides matching TRBD2. Germline CDR1 and CDR2: SGHNT and YYREEE (reference sequence). V dropped 4 bases and J dropped 2; count of bases not matched to a gene: 8. The CDR3 has 16 residues.

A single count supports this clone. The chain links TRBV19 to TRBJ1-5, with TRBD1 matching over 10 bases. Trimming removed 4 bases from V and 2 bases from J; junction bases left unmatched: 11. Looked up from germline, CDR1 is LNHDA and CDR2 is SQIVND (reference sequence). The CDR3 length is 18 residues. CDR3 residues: CASSTDGTGAFRNQPQHF. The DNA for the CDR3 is TGTGCCAGTAGTACCGACGGGACAGGGGCCTTTCGCAATCAGCCCCAGCATTTT.

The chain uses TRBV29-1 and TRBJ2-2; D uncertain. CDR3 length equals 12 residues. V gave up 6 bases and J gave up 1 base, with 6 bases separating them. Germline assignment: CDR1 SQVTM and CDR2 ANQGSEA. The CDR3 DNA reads TGCAGCGTCTTTAGGAACACCGGGGAGCTGTTTTTT. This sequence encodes CSVFRNTGELFF.